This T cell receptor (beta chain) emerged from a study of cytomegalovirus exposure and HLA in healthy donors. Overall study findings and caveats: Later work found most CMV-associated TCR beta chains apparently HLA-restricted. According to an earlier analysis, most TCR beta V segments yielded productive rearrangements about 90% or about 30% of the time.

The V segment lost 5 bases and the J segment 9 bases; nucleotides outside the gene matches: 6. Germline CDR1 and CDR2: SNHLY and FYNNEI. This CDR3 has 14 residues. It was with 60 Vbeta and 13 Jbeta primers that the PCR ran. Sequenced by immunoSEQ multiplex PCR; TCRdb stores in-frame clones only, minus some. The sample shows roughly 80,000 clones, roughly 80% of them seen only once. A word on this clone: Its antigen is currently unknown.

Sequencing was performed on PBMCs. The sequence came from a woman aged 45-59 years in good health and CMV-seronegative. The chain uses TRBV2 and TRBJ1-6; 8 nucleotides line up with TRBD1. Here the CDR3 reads CASSLDRVGSPLHF. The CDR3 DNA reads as TGTGCCAGCAGTTTGGACAGGGTTGGTTCACCCCTCCACTTT.